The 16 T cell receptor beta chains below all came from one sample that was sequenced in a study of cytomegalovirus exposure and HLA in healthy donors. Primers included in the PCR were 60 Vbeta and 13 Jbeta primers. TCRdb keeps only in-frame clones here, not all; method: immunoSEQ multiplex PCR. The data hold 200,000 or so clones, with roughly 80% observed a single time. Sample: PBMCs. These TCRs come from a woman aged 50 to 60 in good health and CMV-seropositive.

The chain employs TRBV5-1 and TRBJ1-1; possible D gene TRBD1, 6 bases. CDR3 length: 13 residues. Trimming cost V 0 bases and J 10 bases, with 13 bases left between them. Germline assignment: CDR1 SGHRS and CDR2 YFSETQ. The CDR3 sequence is CASSLEGGMGAFF. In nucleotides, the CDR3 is TGCGCCAGCAGCTTGGAAGGGGGAATGGGAGCTTTCTTT.

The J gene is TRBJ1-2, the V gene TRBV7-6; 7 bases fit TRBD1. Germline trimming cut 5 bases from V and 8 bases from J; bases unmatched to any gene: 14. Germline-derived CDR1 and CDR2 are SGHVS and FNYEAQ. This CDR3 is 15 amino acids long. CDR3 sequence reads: CASSPGQASFGGYTF. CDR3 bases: TGTGCCAGCAGCCCTGGACAGGCCTCCTTTGGGGGCTACACCTTC.

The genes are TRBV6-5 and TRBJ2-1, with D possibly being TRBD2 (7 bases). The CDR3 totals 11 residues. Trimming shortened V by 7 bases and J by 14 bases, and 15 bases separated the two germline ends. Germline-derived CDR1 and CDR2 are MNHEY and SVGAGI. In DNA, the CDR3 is TGTGCCAGCAACTCCGAGGGGGGGGAGTTCTTC. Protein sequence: CASNSEGGEFF.

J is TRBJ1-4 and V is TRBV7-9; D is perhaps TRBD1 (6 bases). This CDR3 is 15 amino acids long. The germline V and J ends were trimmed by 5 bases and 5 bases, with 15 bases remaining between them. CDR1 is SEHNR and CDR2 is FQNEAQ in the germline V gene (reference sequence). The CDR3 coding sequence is TGTGCCAGCAGCCCCACCCGGGACATAAATGAAAAACTGTTTTTT. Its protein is CASSPTRDINEKLFF.

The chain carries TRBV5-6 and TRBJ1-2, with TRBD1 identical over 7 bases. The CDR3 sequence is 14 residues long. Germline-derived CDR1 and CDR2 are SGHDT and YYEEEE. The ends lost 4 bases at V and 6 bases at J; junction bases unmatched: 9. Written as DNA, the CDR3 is TGTGCCAGCAGCCATGACAGGGATCGGCATGGCTACACCTTC. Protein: CASSHDRDRHGYTF.

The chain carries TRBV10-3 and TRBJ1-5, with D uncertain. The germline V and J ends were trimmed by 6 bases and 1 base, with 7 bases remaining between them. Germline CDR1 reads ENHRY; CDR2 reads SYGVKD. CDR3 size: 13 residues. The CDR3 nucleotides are TGTGCCATCAGCCGGGAGAGCAATCAGCCCCAGCATTTT. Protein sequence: CAISRESNQPQHF.

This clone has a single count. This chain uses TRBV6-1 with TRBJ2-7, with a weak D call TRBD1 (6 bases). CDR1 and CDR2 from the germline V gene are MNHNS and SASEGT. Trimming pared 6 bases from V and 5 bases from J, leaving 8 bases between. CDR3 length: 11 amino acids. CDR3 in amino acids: CASRQGHEQYF. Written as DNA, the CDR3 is TGTGCCAGCAGACAGGGACACGAGCAGTACTTC.

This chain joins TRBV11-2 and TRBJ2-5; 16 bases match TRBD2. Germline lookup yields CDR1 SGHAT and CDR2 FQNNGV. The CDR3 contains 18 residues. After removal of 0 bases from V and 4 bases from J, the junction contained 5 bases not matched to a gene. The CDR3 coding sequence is TGTGCCAGCAGCTTAGATGGGGGGACTAGCGGGAGGGCAGAGACCCAGTACTTC. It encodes CASSLDGGTSGRAETQYF.

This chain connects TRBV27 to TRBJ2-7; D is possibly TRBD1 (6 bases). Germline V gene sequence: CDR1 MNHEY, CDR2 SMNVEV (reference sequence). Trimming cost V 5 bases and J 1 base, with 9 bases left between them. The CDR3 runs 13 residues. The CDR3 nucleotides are TGTGCCAGCAGTCGCGACAGGTCCTACGAGCAGTACTTC. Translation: CASSRDRSYEQYF.

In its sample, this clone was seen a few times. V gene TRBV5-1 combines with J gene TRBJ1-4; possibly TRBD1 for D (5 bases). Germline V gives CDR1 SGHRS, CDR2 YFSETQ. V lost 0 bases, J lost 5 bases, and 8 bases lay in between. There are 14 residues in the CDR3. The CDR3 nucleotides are TGCGCCAGCAGCTTGGACGCAGGGAATGAAAAACTGTTTTTT. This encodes CASSLDAGNEKLFF.

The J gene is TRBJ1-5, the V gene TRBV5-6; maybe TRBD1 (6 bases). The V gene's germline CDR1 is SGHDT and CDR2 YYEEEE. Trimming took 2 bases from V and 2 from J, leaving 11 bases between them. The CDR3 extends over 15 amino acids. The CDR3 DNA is TGTGCCAGCAGCTTTCAGGGGAGAGGCAATCAGCCCCAGCATTTT. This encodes CASSFQGRGNQPQHF.

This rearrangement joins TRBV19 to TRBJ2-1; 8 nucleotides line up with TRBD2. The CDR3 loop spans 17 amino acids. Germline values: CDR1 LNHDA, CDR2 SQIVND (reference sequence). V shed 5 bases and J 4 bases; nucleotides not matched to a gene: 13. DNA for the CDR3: TGTGCCAGTAGTTCATATATAGCGGGAAAGGGTTACAATGAGCAGTTCTTC. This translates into CASSSYIAGKGYNEQFF.

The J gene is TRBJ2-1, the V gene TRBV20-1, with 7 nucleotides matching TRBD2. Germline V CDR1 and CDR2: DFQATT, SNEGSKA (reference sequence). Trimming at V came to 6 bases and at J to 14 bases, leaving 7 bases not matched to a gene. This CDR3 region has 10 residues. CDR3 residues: CSAVGLGEFF. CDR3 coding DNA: TGCAGTGCCGTAGGACTAGGAGAGTTCTTC.

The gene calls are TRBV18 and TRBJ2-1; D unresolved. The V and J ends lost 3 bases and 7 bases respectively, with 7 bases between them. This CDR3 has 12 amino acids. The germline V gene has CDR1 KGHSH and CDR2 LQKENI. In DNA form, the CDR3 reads TGTGCCAGCTCACCCCCAGTTAATGAGCAGTTCTTC. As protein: CASSPPVNEQFF.

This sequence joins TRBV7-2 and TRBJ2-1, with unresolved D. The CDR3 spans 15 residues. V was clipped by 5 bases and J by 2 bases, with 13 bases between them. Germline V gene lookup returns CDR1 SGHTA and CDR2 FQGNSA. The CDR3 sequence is CASSATVSPYNEQFF. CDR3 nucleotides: TGTGCCAGCAGCGCTACAGTTTCCCCCTACAATGAGCAGTTCTTC. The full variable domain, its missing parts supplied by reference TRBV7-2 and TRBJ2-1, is GAGVSQSPSNKVTEKGKDVELRCDPISGHTALYWYRQSLGQGLEFLIYFQGNSAPDKSGLPSDRFSAERTGGSVSTLTIQRTQQEDSAVYLCASSATVSPYNEQFFGPGTRLTVL.

Here the CDR3 DNA reads TGTGCCAGCTCCTCGACAGGGCCGTACGAGCAGTACTTC. Its protein is CASSSTGPYEQYF. The rearrangement uses TRBV18 and TRBJ2-5; 7 nucleotides agree with TRBD1. The tail of the sequence fits TRBJ2-7 better, so the J call may be wrong. Germline CDR1 reads KGHSH; CDR2 reads LQKENI. This CDR3 has 13 residues.